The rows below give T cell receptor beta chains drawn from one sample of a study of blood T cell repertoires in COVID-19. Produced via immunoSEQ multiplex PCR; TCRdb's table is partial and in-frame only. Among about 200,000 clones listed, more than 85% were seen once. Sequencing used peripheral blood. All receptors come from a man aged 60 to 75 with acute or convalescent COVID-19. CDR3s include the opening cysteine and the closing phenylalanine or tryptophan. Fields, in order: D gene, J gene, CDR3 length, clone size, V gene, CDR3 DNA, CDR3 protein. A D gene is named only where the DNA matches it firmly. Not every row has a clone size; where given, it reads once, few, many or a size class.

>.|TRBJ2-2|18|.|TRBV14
TGTGCCAGCAGCCAAGATAGGGGCAGGGGAAGTGAGACCGGGGAGCTGTTTTTT
CASSQDRGRGSETGELFF
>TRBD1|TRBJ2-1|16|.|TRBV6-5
TGTGCCAGCAGTTACCTAAGGACAGGGTCCTACAATGAGCAGTTCTTC
CASSYLRTGSYNEQFF
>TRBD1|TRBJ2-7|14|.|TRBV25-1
TGTGCCAGCAGTGTACCGGGACAGGTCTACGAGCAGTACTTC
CASSVPGQVYEQYF
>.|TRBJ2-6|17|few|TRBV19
TGTGCCAGTAGGGGCCGGGGATTCGACTCTGGGGCCAACGTCCTGACTTTC
CASRGRGFDSGANVLTF
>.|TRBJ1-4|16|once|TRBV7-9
TGTGCCAGCAGCTCCCCCCTAGGACAGAATAATGAAAAACTGTTTTTT
CASSSPLGQNNEKLFF
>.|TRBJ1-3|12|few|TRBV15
TGTGCCACCAGCAGCGAACGGAACACCATATATTTT
CATSSERNTIYF
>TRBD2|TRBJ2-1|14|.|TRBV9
TGTGCCAGCAGCCCCCCCCCGGCTAGCGGGGCCCCGTTCTTC
CASSPPPASGAPFF
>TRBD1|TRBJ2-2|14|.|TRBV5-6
TGTGCCAGCAGCTCTGACAGGGTCACCGGGGAGCTGTTTTTT
CASSSDRVTGELFF
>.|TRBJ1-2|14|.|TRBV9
TGTGCCAGCAGCGTAGCGGCGGGTAACTATGGCTACACCTTC
CASSVAAGNYGYTF
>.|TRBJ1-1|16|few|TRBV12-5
TGTGCTAGTGGTTTGTCCTCGGGACACGCGAACACTGAAGCTTTCTTT
CASGLSSGHANTEAFF
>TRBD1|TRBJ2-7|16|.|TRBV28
TGTGCCAGCAGTTACCCGGGACAGGGGACATCCTACGAGCAGTACTTC
CASSYPGQGTSYEQYF
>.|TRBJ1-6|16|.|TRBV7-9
TGTGCCAGCAGCCGGCTTGCTGCGGGCGGCGGTTCACCCCTCCACTTT
CASSRLAAGGGSPLHF
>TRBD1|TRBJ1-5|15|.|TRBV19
TGTGCCAGTAGTCCCCAATGGACAGGGGATCAGCCCCAGCATTTT
CASSPQWTGDQPQHF
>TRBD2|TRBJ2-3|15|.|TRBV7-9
TGTGCCAGCAGCCCTTTGAGGGGAGGGACAGATACGCAGTATTTT
CASSPLRGGTDTQYF
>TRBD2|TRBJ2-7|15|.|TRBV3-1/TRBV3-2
TGTGCCAGCAGTTCCGGCGGAGCGGGGCCCTACGAGCAGTACTTC
CASSSGGAGPYEQYF
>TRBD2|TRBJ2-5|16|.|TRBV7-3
TGTGCCAGCAGCTTGGGATCGGTAGCGGGGACGGAGACCCAGTACTTC
CASSLGSVAGTETQYF
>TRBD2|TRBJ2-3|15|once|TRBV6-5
TGTGCCAGCACCCAGGGACTAGCGGGGCGGGATACGCAGTATTTT
CASTQGLAGRDTQYF
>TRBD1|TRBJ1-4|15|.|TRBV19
TGTGCCAGTAGTATCACCGGGACAGGGAACGAGAAACTGTTTTTT
CASSITGTGNEKLFF
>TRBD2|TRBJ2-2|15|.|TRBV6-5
TGTGCCAGCACCATTCTAGCGGGGGGAACCGGGGAGCTGTTTTTT
CASTILAGGTGELFF
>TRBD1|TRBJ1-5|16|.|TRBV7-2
TGTGCCAGCAGCCCACAGGGGGCTAATAGCAATCAGCCCCAGCATTTT
CASSPQGANSNQPQHF
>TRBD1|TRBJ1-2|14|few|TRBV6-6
TGTGCCAGCAGTTACGGGGACAGGGGTTATGGCTACACCTTC
CASSYGDRGYGYTF
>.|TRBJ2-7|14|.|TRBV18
TGTGCCAGCTCACCCGCCACAGCCTCCTACGAGCAGTACTTC
CASSPATASYEQYF
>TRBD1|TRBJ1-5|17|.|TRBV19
TGTGCCAGTAGAACCAACAGGGGGCGCCGGAGCAATCAGCCCCAGCATTTT
CASRTNRGRRSNQPQHF